The source of this TCR beta chain is a study of cytomegalovirus exposure and HLA in healthy donors. Study-wide points: Cytomegalovirus-associated status was assigned to about 180 TCR beta chains.

The PCR employed 60 Vbeta primers together with 13 Jbeta primers. Using immunoSEQ multiplex PCR, the repertoire was profiled, and TCRdb retains in-frame clones only, with some absent. The table has over 150,000 clones, 60% to 80% seen once. About this clone: Its specificity is unknown.

The specimen sequenced was PBMCs. The TCR comes from a man younger than 45 in good health and CMV-seropositive.

The CDR3 nucleotides are TGTGCCAGCAGCCGGACTAGCGGGGAGGGCGAGACCCAGTACTTC. Amino acids: CASSRTSGEGETQYF. The rearrangement links TRBV13 to TRBJ2-5; 12 bases map to TRBD2. The CDR3 is 15 amino acids. Germline V gives CDR1 PRHDT, CDR2 FYEKMQ (reference sequence). V lost 5 bases, J lost 5 bases, and 6 bases stayed unmatched.